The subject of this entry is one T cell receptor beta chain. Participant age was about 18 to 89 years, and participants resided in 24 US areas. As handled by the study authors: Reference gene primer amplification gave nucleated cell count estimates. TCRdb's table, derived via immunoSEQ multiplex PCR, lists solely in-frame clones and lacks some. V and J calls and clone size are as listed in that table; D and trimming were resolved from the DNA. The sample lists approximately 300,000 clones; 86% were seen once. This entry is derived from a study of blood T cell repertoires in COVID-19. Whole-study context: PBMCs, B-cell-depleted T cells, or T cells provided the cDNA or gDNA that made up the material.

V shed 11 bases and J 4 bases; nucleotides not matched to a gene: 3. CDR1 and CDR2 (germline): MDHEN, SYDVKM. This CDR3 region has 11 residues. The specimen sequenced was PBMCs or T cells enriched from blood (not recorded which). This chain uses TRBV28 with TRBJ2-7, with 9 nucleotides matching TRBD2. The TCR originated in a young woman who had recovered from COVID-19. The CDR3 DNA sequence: TGTGCCCGCGGGAGGGGTTACGAGCAGTACTTC. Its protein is CARGRGYEQYF.